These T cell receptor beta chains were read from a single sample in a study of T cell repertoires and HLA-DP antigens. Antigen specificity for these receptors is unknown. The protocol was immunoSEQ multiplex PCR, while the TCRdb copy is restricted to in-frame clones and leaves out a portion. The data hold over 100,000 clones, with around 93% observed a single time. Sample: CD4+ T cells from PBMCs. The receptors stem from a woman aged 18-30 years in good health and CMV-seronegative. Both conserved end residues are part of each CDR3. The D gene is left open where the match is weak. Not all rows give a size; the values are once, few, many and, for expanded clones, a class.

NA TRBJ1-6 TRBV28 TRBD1 TGTGCCAGCAGTGCCTACAGGGGTGATAATTCACCCCTCCACTTT CASSAYRGDNSPLHF
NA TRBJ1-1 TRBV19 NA TGTGCCAGTAGTAGACCGAGGACGCGAAACACTGAAGCTTTCTTT CASSRPRTRNTEAFF
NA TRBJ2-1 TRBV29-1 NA TGCAGCGTGGGAGCGCAACAATACAATGAGCAGTTCTTC CSVGAQQYNEQFF
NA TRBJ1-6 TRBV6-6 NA TGTGCCAGCAGTTACTATTCTTCGAGGATTGATTCACCCCTCCACTTT CASSYYSSRIDSPLHF
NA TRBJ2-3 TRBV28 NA TGTGCCAGCAGTTCAGGACTGCCTAGCACAGATACGCAGTATTTT CASSSGLPSTDTQYF
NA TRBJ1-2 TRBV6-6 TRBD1 TGTGCCAGCAGTTCGAATCCCGGGACAGGGAGTGGCTACACCTTC CASSSNPGTGSGYTF
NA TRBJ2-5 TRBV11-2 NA TGTGCCAGCAGCCAGAGGGGGCAAGAGACCCAGTACTTC CASSQRGQETQYF
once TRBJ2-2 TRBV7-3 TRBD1 TGTGCCAGCAGCTTGACAGGGACCCTCACCGGGGAGCTGTTTTTT CASSLTGTLTGELFF
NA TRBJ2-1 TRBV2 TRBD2 TGTGCCAGCAGTGAATCAACCTCCGGGACTAGCGGAAGGGGTGAGCAGTTCTTC CASSESTSGTSGRGEQFF
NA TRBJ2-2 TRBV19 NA TGTGCCATAAAGTCAGGAGACTCAGTGTACGCCGGGGAGCTGTTTTTT CAIKSGDSVYAGELFF
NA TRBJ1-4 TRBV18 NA TGTGCCAGCTCACCACTTGGCGCGGACGAAAAACTGTTTTTT CASSPLGADEKLFF
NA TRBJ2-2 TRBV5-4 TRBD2 TGTGCCAGCAAATTACGGGGGGACGGGGAGCTGTTTTTT CASKLRGDGELFF
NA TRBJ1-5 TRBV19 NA TGTGCCAGTACAGGGAGTTGGAATCAGCCCCAGCATTTT CASTGSWNQPQHF
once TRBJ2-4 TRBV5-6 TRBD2 TGTGCCAGCAGCGCCCGGACTAGCGGAGCCATTCAGTACTTC CASSARTSGAIQYF
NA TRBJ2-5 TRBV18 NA TGTGCCAGCTCACCACGGACTGGGGACGAGACCCAGTACTTC CASSPRTGDETQYF
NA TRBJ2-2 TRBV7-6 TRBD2 TGTGCCAGCAGCTTAGTACTAGCGGGGGGGCTTAACACCGGGGAGCTGTTTTTT CASSLVLAGGLNTGELFF
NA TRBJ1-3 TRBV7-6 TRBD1 TGTGCCAGCAGCTTAGGGCGGACAGGGCCCTCTGGAAACACCATATATTTT CASSLGRTGPSGNTIYF
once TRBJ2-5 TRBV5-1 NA TGCGCCAGCAGCCCCATCACGGGCCCGCGAGAGACCCAGTACTTC CASSPITGPRETQYF
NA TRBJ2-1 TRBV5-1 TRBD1 TGCGCCAGCAGCCCTCGGGACAGTAACTACAATGAGCAGTTCTTC CASSPRDSNYNEQFF
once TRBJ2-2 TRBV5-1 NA TGCGCCAGCAGCGCGCAGGAGGTCGGGGAGCTGTTTTTT CASSAQEVGELFF
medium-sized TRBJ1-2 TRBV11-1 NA TGTGCCAGCAGCCCCGACGGATTCTATGGCTACACCTTC CASSPDGFYGYTF
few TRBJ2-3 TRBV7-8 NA TGTGCCAGCAGCCCAACGACGGTTGCTACGCAGTATTTT CASSPTTVATQYF
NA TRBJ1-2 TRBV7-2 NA TGTGCCAGCAGCTCCGCTGGGTCCAAAAACTATGGCTACACCTTC CASSSAGSKNYGYTF
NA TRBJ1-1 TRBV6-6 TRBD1 TGTGCCAGCAGACGCGGGACAGGGAACACTGAAGCTTTCTTT CASRRGTGNTEAFF
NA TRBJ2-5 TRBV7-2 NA TGTGCCAGCAGCTTGAGGAGGGCAAAAGAGACCCAGTACTTC CASSLRRAKETQYF
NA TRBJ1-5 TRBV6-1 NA TGTGCCAGCAGTGAAATGCCGGCAGGGGACGGGAAACCCCAGCATTTT CASSEMPAGDGKPQHF
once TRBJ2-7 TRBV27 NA TGTGCCAGCAGTACGCGGGAAGGTTACGAGCAGTACTTC CASSTREGYEQYF
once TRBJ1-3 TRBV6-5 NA TGTGCCAGCAGCCGACAGTTTTCTGGAAACACCATATATTTT CASSRQFSGNTIYF
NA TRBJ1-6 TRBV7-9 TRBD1 TGTGCCAGCAGCAACATTGACAGGGCCTTCAGTAGTTCACCCCTCCACTTT CASSNIDRAFSSSPLHF